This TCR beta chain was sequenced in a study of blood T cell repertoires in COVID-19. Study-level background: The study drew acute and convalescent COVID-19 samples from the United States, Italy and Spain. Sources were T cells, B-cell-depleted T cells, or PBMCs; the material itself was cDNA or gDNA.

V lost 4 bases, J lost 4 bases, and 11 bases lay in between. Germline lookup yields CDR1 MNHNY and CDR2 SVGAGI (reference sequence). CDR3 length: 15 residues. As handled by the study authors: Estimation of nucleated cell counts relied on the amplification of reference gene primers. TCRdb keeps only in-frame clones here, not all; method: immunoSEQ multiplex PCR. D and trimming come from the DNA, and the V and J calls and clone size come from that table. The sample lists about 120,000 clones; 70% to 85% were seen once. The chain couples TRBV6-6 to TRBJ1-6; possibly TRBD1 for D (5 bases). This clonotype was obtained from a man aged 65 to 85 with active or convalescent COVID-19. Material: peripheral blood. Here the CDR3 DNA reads TGTGCCAGCAGTTCCCGGGGGGTGTATAATTCACCCCTCCACTTT. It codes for CASSSRGVYNSPLHF.